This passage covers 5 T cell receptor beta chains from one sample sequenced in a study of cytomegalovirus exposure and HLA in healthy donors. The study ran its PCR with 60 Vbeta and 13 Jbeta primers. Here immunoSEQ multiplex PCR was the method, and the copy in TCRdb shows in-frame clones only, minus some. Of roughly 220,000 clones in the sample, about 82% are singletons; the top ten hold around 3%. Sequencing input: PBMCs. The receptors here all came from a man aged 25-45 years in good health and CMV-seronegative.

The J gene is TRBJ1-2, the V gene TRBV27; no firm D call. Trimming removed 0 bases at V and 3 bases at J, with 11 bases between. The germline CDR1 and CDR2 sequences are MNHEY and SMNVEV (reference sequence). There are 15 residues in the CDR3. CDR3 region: CASSLSPQNHYGYTF. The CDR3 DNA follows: TGTGCCAGCAGTTTATCTCCCCAGAATCACTATGGCTACACCTTC.

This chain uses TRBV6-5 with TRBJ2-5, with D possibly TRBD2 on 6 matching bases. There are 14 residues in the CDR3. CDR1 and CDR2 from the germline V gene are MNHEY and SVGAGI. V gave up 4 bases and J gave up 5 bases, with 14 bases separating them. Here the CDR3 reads CASSFGGTRETQYF. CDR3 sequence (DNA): TGTGCCAGCAGTTTCGGGGGTACCAGGGAGACCCAGTACTTC.

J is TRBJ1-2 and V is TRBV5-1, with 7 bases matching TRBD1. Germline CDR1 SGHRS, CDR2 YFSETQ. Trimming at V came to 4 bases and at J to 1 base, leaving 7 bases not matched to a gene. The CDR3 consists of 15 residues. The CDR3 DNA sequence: TGCGCCAGCAGCCCCGGGGACAGAGTTAACTATGGCTACACCTTC. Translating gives CASSPGDRVNYGYTF.

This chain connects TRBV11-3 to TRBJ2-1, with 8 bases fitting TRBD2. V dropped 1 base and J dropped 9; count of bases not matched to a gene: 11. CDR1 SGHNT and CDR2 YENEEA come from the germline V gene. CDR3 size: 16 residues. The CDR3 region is CASSLGRGTRSGEQFF. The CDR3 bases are TGTGCCAGCAGCTTAGGACGTGGGACTAGGAGTGGTGAGCAGTTCTTC.

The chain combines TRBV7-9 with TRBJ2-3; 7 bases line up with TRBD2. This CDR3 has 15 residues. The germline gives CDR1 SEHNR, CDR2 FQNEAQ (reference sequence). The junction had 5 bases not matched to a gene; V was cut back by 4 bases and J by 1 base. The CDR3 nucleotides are TGTGCCAGCAGCTCTTTCGCGGGGGGCACAGATACGCAGTATTTT. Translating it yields CASSSFAGGTDTQYF.